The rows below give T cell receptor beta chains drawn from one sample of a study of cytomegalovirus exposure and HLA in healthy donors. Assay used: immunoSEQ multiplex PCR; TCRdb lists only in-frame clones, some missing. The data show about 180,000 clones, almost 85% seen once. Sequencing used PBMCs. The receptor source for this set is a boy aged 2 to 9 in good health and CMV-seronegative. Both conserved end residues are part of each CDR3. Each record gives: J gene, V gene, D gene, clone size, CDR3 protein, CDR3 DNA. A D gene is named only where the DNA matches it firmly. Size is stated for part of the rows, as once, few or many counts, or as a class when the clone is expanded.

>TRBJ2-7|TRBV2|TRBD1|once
CASSPTRDRDYEQYF
TGTGCCAGCAGCCCAACCCGGGACAGAGACTACGAGCAGTACTTC
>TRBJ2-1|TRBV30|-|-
CAWSVPRSMSAGGEQFF
TGTGCCTGGAGTGTACCTAGATCCATGAGTGCGGGTGGTGAGCAGTTCTTC
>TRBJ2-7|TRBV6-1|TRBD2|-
CASSEVTSGVFSYEQYF
TGTGCCAGCAGTGAAGTAACTAGCGGGGTCTTCTCCTACGAGCAGTACTTC
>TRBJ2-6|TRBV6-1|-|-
CASSGGVSGFGANVLTF
TGTGCCAGCAGTGGGGGCGTGAGCGGGTTTGGGGCCAACGTCCTGACTTTC
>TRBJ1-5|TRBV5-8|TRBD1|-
CASRTSGQGDWAGQPQHF
TGTGCCAGCAGGACCTCGGGACAGGGGGATTGGGCGGGTCAGCCCCAGCATTTT
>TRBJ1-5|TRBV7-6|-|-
CASIPRGRWRISNQPQHF
TGTGCCAGCATCCCCAGGGGCAGGTGGAGAATCAGCAATCAGCCCCAGCATTTT
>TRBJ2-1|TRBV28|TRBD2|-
CASSTKRESSYNEQFF
TGTGCCAGCAGTACAAAGCGGGAGAGTTCCTACAATGAGCAGTTCTTC
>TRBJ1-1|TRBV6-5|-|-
CASSYPGTKGTSEAFF
TGTGCCAGCAGTTACCCCGGGACCAAAGGGACATCTGAAGCTTTCTTT
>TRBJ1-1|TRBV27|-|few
CASSLTFGGGPNTEAFF
TGTGCCAGCAGTCTCACATTTGGGGGAGGTCCGAACACTGAAGCTTTCTTT
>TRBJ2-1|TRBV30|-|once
CALVESYNEQFF
TGTGCCTTGGTAGAGTCCTACAATGAGCAGTTCTTC
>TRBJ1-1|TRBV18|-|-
CASSLSGPMNTEAFF
TGTGCCAGCTCCTTATCAGGGCCTATGAACACTGAAGCTTTCTTT
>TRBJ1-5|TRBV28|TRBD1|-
CASRGTGDNQPQHF
TGTGCCAGCAGGGGTACAGGGGACAATCAGCCCCAGCATTTT
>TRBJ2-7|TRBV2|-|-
CASSEWRGRVPYEQYF
TGTGCCAGCAGTGAATGGCGAGGCAGGGTTCCCTACGAGCAGTACTTC
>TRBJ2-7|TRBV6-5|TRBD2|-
CASRNLAGIPYEQYF
TGTGCCAGCAGAAATCTAGCGGGGATCCCCTACGAGCAGTACTTC
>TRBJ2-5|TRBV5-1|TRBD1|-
CASSSPGGRETQYF
TGCGCCAGCAGCTCGCCAGGGGGCAGAGAGACCCAGTACTTC
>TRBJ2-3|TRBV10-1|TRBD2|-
CASSILAGAADTQYF
TGCGCCAGCAGCATACTAGCGGGAGCGGCAGATACGCAGTATTTT
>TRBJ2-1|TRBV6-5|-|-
CASTRGNEQFF
TGTGCCAGCACTAGGGGGAATGAGCAGTTCTTC
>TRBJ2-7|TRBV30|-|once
CAWSGTFTLASEQYF
TGTGCCTGGAGTGGGACATTCACCTTGGCGAGCGAGCAGTACTTC
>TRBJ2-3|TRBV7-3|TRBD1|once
CASSFRPGQGPDTQYF
TGTGCCAGCAGCTTTAGACCGGGACAGGGCCCGGATACGCAGTATTTT
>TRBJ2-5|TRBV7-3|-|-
CASSFSAGEETQYF
TGTGCCAGCAGCTTCTCTGCAGGTGAAGAGACCCAGTACTTC
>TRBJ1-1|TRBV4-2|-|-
CASSQDWQNTEAFF
TGTGCCAGCAGCCAAGACTGGCAGAACACTGAAGCTTTCTTT
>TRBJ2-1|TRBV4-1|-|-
CASSPRESNEQFF
TGCGCCAGCAGCCCTCGGGAGAGCAATGAGCAGTTCTTC
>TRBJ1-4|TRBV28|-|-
CASITRDNNEKLFF
TGTGCCAGCATCACCCGGGACAATAATGAAAAACTGTTTTTT
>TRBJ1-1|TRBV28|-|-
CASSQGWDTEAFF
TGTGCCAGCAGTCAGGGGTGGGACACTGAAGCTTTCTTT
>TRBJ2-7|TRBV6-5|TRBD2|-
CASSYSRTSGGWQYF
TGTGCCAGCAGTTACTCAAGGACTAGCGGGGGGTGGCAGTACTTC
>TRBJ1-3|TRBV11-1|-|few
CASSFQGISGNTIYF
TGTGCCAGCAGCTTTCAGGGAATCTCTGGAAACACCATATATTTT
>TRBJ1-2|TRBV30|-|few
CAWREAGENYGYTF
TGTGCCTGGAGGGAGGCAGGGGAAAACTATGGCTACACCTTC
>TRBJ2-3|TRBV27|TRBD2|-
CASSLIGLAGGPGTDTQYF
TGTGCCAGCAGCCTAATAGGACTAGCGGGAGGTCCGGGGACAGATACGCAGTATTTT
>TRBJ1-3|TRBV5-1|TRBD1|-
CASSGGQLSGNTIYF
TGCGCCAGCAGCGGGGGACAGCTCTCTGGAAACACCATATATTTT